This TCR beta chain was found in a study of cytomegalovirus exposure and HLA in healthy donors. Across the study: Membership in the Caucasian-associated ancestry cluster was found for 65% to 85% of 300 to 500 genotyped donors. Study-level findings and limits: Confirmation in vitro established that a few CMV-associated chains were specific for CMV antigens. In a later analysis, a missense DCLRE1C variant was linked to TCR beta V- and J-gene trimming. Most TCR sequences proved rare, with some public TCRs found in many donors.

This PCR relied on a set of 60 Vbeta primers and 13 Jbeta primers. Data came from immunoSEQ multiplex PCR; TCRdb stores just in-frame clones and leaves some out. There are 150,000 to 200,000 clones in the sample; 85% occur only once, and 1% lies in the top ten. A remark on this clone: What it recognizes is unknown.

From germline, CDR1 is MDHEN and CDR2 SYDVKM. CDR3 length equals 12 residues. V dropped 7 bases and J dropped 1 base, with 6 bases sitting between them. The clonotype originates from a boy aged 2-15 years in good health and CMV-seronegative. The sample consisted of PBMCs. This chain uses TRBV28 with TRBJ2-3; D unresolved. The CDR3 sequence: CASNGGTDTQYF. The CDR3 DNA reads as TGTGCCAGCAACGGTGGCACAGATACGCAGTATTTT.